The clone carrying this T cell receptor (beta chain) has a handful of counts. Antigen unknown. For the second PCR, which ran for about 6 to 11 cycles, a sample-barcoded 5' primer and a J-beta primer mix were used. MiXCR was run by TCRdb on the 5' RACE reads, yielding one entry per CDR3 protein. The table lists around 1,900,000 distinct CDR3 sequences, around 40% of them singletons. The CDR3 is 12 residues long. Germline values: CDR1 DFQATT, CDR2 SNEGSKA (reference sequence). Between the trimmed V and J ends, which lost 0 bases and 4 bases, there was a span of 6 bases. These data originate in a study of blood T cells in healthy people across ages. Whole-study results and caveats: Relative to aged donors, long-lived donors carried more naive CD4+ cells and displayed higher diversity. Any changes in expanded clonotypes were possibly confounded, as donor CMV status remained unknown.

This receptor was obtained from a human donor in good health. Sequencing used blood. The gene calls are TRBV20-1 and TRBJ1-2; D ambiguous. This chain's CDR3 is CSARDRLYGYTF. CDR3 in DNA: TGCAGTGCTAGAGATCGCCTCTATGGCTACACCTTC.